These 23 T cell receptor beta chains were all obtained from the same sample, sequenced in a study of blood T cell repertoires in COVID-19. Sequenced by immunoSEQ multiplex PCR; TCRdb stores in-frame clones only, minus some. The table records about 25,000 clones, around 90% of them present only once. Source material: peripheral blood. The receptors originated from a man in his 70s with active COVID-19.

The CDR3 bases are TGTGCCAGCAGCTTAGGGACAGGGTTCACCGGGGAGCTGTTTTTT. Protein product: CASSLGTGFTGELFF. The J gene is TRBJ2-2, the V gene TRBV7-2; the match to TRBD1 covers 8 bases. The CDR3 contains 15 residues. Germline CDR1 SGHTA, CDR2 FQGNSA. V was clipped by 1 base and J by 4 bases; unmatched bases: 2.

The count of this clone is one. This chain joins TRBV7-3 and TRBJ1-1; a possible D gene is TRBD1 (5 bases). V lost 2 bases to trimming and J lost 8 bases, with 9 bases between them. Germline CDR1 is SGHTA and CDR2 is FQGTGA. This CDR3 has 12 amino acids. The CDR3 loop is CASSLDGGEAFF. In DNA form, the CDR3 reads TGTGCCAGCAGCTTAGATGGGGGGGAAGCTTTCTTT.

The chain joins TRBV4-1 to TRBJ2-2; TRBD2 might be the D (5 bases). V was shortened by 6 bases and J by 7 bases, with 18 bases between the two germline ends. Germline-derived CDR1 and CDR2 are MGHRA and YSYEKL. The CDR3 covers 15 residues. The CDR3 loop reads CASSPSFSVGGELFF. In nucleotides, the CDR3 is TGCGCCAGCAGTCCTAGCTTTAGTGTCGGCGGGGAGCTGTTTTTT.

The rearrangement uses TRBV6-5 and TRBJ1-5; D is possibly TRBD1 (5 bases). The V end lost 6 bases, the J end lost 3 bases, and 9 bases lay between the germline ends. The CDR3 covers 13 residues. CDR1 MNHEY and CDR2 SVGAGI come from the germline V gene. The chain's CDR3 is CASRTGFNQPQHF. In DNA form, the CDR3 reads TGTGCCAGCAGAACAGGTTTCAATCAGCCCCAGCATTTT.

Written as DNA, the CDR3 is TGTGCCAGCAGTTTAGCTAGCGGGTTGCTGTATTTT. This gives the protein CASSLASGLLYF. This chain links TRBV27 with TRBJ2-3; TRBD2 matches 8 bases. The CDR3 length is 12 residues. After removal of 2 bases from V and 14 bases from J, the junction contained 6 bases not matched to a gene. CDR1 and CDR2 from the germline V gene are MNHEY and SMNVEV (reference sequence).

The J gene is TRBJ1-2, the V gene TRBV29-1, with D unresolved. V lost 4 bases and J 8 bases, leaving 23 bases between the germline ends. The CDR3 loop spans 15 amino acids. Germline lookup yields CDR1 SQVTM and CDR2 ANQGSEA. The CDR3 spells CSVGPDVLAEEGYTF. As DNA, the CDR3 is TGCAGCGTTGGCCCTGACGTGTTGGCGGAAGAGGGCTACACCTTC.

J is TRBJ1-5 and V is TRBV5-6; the D is unclear. The CDR3 spans 15 residues. Germline V gene data show CDR1 as SGHDT and CDR2 as YYEEEE. Trimming left V 4 bases short and J 0 bases short, with 11 bases between. CDR3 nucleotides: TGTGCCAGCAGCCCAGATCCGTCTAGCAATCAGCCCCAGCATTTT. It is translated as CASSPDPSSNQPQHF.

This rearrangement joins TRBV11-3 to TRBJ2-2, with D maybe TRBD1 (7 bases). V lost 5 bases, J lost 4 bases, and 14 bases lay in between. Germline V gene sequence: CDR1 SGHNT, CDR2 YENEEA. The CDR3 has 15 amino acids. The CDR3 sequence is CASSTRQGGTGELFF. The DNA of the CDR3 is TGTGCCAGCAGCACGCGACAGGGAGGCACCGGGGAGCTGTTTTTT.

The V gene is TRBV3-1 (or the pseudogene TRBV3-2), the J gene TRBJ1-6; no firm D call. The V gene's germline CDR1 is LGHDT and CDR2 YNNKEL (reference sequence). The CDR3 is made up of 16 amino acids. Trimming pared 6 bases from V and 7 bases from J, leaving 19 bases between. This CDR3 reads CASRLGSGSINSPLHF. The CDR3 nucleotides read TGTGCCAGCAGGCTCGGTTCGGGGTCGATAAATTCACCCCTCCACTTT.

The chain joins TRBV7-9 to TRBJ2-5; D may be TRBD2 (5 bases). CDR3 size: 13 residues. Looked up from germline, CDR1 is SEHNR and CDR2 is FQNEAQ (reference sequence). Trimming cost V 3 bases and J 5 bases, with 10 bases left between them. The CDR3: CASSLVDWETQYF. The CDR3 DNA sequence: TGTGCCAGCAGCTTGGTGGACTGGGAGACCCAGTACTTC.

The V and J genes are TRBV5-6 and TRBJ2-5; D is unclear. CDR1 and CDR2 from the germline V gene are SGHDT and YYEEEE. Deletions cut 2 bases from V and 4 bases from J, with 3 bases between. This CDR3 spans 11 amino acids. The CDR3 region is CASSFGETQYF. The CDR3, as DNA: TGTGCCAGCAGCTTCGGAGAGACCCAGTACTTC.

The chain couples TRBV27 to TRBJ1-4; weak D call: TRBD1 (6 bases). Deletions cut 5 bases from V and 11 bases from J, with 18 bases between. The CDR3 contains 14 residues. From germline, CDR1 is MNHEY and CDR2 SMNVEV (reference sequence). CDR3 sequence (DNA): TGTGCCAGCAGTACCTTACAGGGTATAAGGAAACTGTTTTTT. It codes for CASSTLQGIRKLFF.

The table lists this clone with a count of one. V and J are TRBV28 and TRBJ1-5, with TRBD1 as a possible D gene (6 bases). V gave up 6 bases and J gave up 2 bases, with 11 bases separating them. This CDR3 has 14 residues. Germline V gives CDR1 MDHEN, CDR2 SYDVKM. The CDR3 DNA reads TGTGCCAGCAGCTCACCAGGGGGCAATCAGCCCCAGCATTTT. Its translation: CASSSPGGNQPQHF.

The chain combines TRBV7-8 with TRBJ1-1; D call uncertain. Germline CDR1 and CDR2: SGHVS and FQNEAQ. The CDR3 has 13 residues. V was trimmed by 0 bases and J by 7 bases, leaving 9 bases between them. CDR3 region: CASSLALTLEAFF. CDR3 DNA: TGTGCCAGCAGCTTAGCTTTAACTCTTGAAGCTTTCTTT.

This rearrangement joins TRBV7-9 to TRBJ2-2; no definite D call. V was pared by 1 base and J by 0 bases, with 9 bases between. Germline V gene data show CDR1 as SEHNR and CDR2 as FQNEAQ (reference sequence). The CDR3 totals 16 residues. CDR3 nucleotide sequence: TGTGCCAGCAGCTTAGTTGGCACTACGAACACCGGGGAGCTGTTTTTT. This codes for CASSLVGTTNTGELFF.

The chain employs TRBV4-1 and TRBJ2-1; 10 bases match TRBD1. CDR1 and CDR2 from the germline V gene are MGHRA and YSYEKL. Trimming at V came to 0 bases and at J to 7 bases, leaving 9 bases not matched to a gene. This CDR3 region has 17 residues. The CDR3 is CASSQDVGTGVRNEQFF. The CDR3, as DNA: TGCGCCAGCAGCCAAGATGTGGGGACAGGGGTCCGTAATGAGCAGTTCTTC.

This clone appeared once. The chain is built from TRBV5-1 and TRBJ2-7; 9 bases align to TRBD1. The V segment lost 6 bases and the J segment 9 bases; nucleotides outside the gene matches: 10. There are 13 residues in the CDR3. Germline V gene data show CDR1 as SGHRS and CDR2 as YFSETQ. CDR3 DNA sequence: TGCGCCAGCACCCCGGACAGGGGCCCTGGGCAGTACTTC. Protein: CASTPDRGPGQYF.

V and J are TRBV19 and TRBJ2-1, with TRBD2 identical over 7 bases. The junction had 13 bases not matched to a gene; V was cut back by 5 bases and J by 9 bases. Germline CDR1 and CDR2: LNHDA and SQIVND (reference sequence). The CDR3 has 15 amino acids. CDR3 sequence (DNA): TGTGCCAGTAGTCCCGGGCCAGCGGGGAGCATTGAGCAGTTCTTC. It yields the protein CASSPGPAGSIEQFF.

The rearrangement links TRBV2 to TRBJ2-3, with 11 bases aligning to TRBD2. The CDR3 runs 15 residues. Germline CDR1 is SNHLY and CDR2 is FYNNEI. Trimming at V came to 5 bases and at J to 3 bases, leaving 4 bases not matched to a gene. CDR3 DNA sequence: TGTGCCAGCAGTCGACTAGCGGGACAGACAGATACGCAGTATTTT. This gives the protein CASSRLAGQTDTQYF.

This chain links TRBV19 with TRBJ2-1, with D possibly matching TRBD1 (5 bases). CDR1 and CDR2 (germline): LNHDA, SQIVND (reference sequence). V was cut by 4 bases and J by 10 bases, with 8 bases left in between. This CDR3 spans 11 amino acids. The DNA for the CDR3 is TGTGCCAGTAGTAGTGGGGCAGAGCAGTTCTTC. Its translation: CASSSGAEQFF.

The genes are TRBV6-5 and TRBJ1-4, with D perhaps TRBD1 (6 bases). V lost 7 bases and J lost 3, with 12 bases in between. Germline V gene data show CDR1 as MNHEY and CDR2 as SVGAGI. The CDR3 is made up of 14 amino acids. CDR3 DNA sequence: TGTGCCAGCACCCGACAGGTGGCTAATGAAAAACTGTTTTTT. It is translated as CASTRQVANEKLFF.

J is TRBJ2-5 and V is TRBV21-1; the D segment call TRBD2 is taken from the table without a DNA check. TRBV21-1 is a pseudogene. This CDR3 has 16 residues. The CDR3 sequence is CASSKEKGRRGETQYF. CDR3 coding DNA: TGTGCCAGCAGCAAAGAAAAAGGCCGGCGGGGAGAGACCCAGTACTTC.

V is TRBV9 and J is TRBJ2-5; D unresolved. Germline CDR1 is SGDLS and CDR2 is YYNGEE. The CDR3 loop spans 13 amino acids. Trimming removed 4 bases at V and 4 bases at J, with 11 bases between. In DNA form, the CDR3 reads TGTGCCAGCAGCCCACGCCCAGGAGAGACCCAGTACTTC. Its protein is CASSPRPGETQYF.